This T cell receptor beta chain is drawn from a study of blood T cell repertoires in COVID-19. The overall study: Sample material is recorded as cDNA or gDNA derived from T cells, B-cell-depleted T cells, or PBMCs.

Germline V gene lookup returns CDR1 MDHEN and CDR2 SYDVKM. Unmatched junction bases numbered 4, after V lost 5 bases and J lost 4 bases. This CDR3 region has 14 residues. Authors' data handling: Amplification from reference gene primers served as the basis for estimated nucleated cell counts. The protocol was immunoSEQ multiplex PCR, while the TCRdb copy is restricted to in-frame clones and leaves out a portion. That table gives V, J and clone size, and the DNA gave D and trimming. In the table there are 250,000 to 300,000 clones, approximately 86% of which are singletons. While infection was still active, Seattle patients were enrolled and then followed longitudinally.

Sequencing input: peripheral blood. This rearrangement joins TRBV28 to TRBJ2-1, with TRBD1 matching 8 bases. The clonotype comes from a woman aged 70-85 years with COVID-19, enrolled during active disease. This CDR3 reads CASSPDRGYNEQFF. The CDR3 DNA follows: TGTGCCAGCAGTCCCGACAGGGGATACAATGAGCAGTTCTTC.